This T cell receptor beta chain derives from a study of blood T cell repertoires in COVID-19. Study information: Material from acute and convalescent COVID-19 was sourced from the United States, Italy and Spain. Nucleic acid was either cDNA or gDNA, and it came from T cells, B-cell-depleted T cells, or PBMCs.

In the source study's methods: It was from reference gene primer amplification that nucleated cell counts were estimated. Data came from immunoSEQ multiplex PCR; TCRdb stores just in-frame clones and leaves some out. V and J calls and clone size are those listed in that table; D and trimming were worked out from the DNA. Here the sample spans 31,000 or so clones, less than 90% being singletons. Germline CDR1 is SGHRS and CDR2 is YFSETQ. The CDR3 totals 16 residues. After removal of 3 bases from V and 0 bases from J, the junction contained 2 bases not matched to a gene. The J gene is TRBJ2-3, the V gene TRBV5-1, with 12 bases identical to TRBD2. This clonotype was sampled from a human donor with active COVID-19. The donor label of this sample is uncertain. Sequencing input: peripheral blood. The CDR3 region has the DNA TGCGCCAGCAGCTCAGGACTAGCGGGGAGCACAGATACGCAGTATTTT. Protein product: CASSSGLAGSTDTQYF.